The 23 T cell receptor beta chains listed next were all sequenced from one sample in a study of T cell responses to AZD1222 COVID-19 vaccine (dated by TCRdb to the early 2020s). Receptor amplification or capture employed the immunoSEQ multiplex PCR assay. TCRdb's version of the immuneACCESS table is confined to in-frame rearrangements and falls short of the full clone set. An unresolved V gene accounts for under half of the shortfall where checked; the remainder is of unknown origin. The sample has about 120,000 clones on record, roughly 87% of them singletons. Around 7.2% of the sample is held by the ten biggest clonotypes. Sample time point, as interpreted from the label and publication: baseline before first vaccination. The sample in question was peripheral blood, obtained on day 0 of AZD1222 vaccination. These receptors were obtained from an adult in good health.

Here the CDR3 DNA reads TGTGCCAGCAGTTCGGGGACCAATAATTCACCCCTCCACTTT. It specifies CASSSGTNNSPLHF. V is TRBV28 and J is TRBJ1-6; D perhaps matches TRBD1 (5 bases). V was trimmed by 4 bases and J by 5 bases, leaving 9 bases between them. The germline gives CDR1 MDHEN, CDR2 SYDVKM. This CDR3 spans 14 amino acids.

The chain couples TRBV5-5 to TRBJ1-1; D is perhaps TRBD1 (5 bases). The V gene's germline CDR1 is SGHKS and CDR2 YYEKEE (reference sequence). V was clipped by 5 bases and J by 5 bases, with 19 bases between them. The CDR3 is 15 amino acids. CDR3 sequence: CASRGTGREGTEAFF. The DNA of the CDR3 is TGTGCCAGCAGAGGAACAGGTAGGGAAGGGACTGAAGCTTTCTTT. Full variable domain (remainder filled in from reference TRBV5-5 and TRBJ1-1): DAGVTQSPTHLIKTRGQQVTLRCSPISGHKSVSWYQQVLGQGPQFIFQYYEKEERGRGNFPDRFSARQFPNYSSELNVNALLLGDSALYLCASRGTGREGTEAFFGQGTRLTVV.

The J gene is TRBJ1-4, the V gene TRBV4-1, with D possibly matching TRBD1 (6 bases). In germline, CDR1 is MGHRA, CDR2 YSYEKL. There are 16 residues in the CDR3. Trimming pared 1 base from V and 5 bases from J, leaving 14 bases between. CDR3 loop: CASSQGRGAENEKLFF. In nucleotides, the CDR3 is TGCGCCAGCAGCCAAGGCCGGGGGGCCGAAAATGAAAAACTGTTTTTT.

This chain joins TRBV5-5 and TRBJ2-1, with 11 bases matching TRBD2. The CDR3 runs to 14 residues. Trimming cost V 8 bases and J 9 bases; bases outside gene matches: 10. The germline gives CDR1 SGHKS, CDR2 YYEKEE (reference sequence). The CDR3 reads CASTLAGGPGEQFF. CDR3 sequence (DNA): TGTGCCAGTACTTTAGCGGGAGGGCCTGGTGAGCAGTTCTTC.

This chain uses TRBV7-8 with TRBJ2-1; D remains unclear. CDR1 and CDR2 from the germline V gene are SGHVS and FQNEAQ. V dropped 7 bases and J dropped 2 bases, with 18 bases sitting between them. The CDR3 extends over 16 amino acids. CDR3 DNA: TGTGCCAGCACCCCCCACGGATATCGTGCCTACAATGAGCAGTTCTTC. It translates to CASTPHGYRAYNEQFF.

The J gene is TRBJ1-3, the V gene TRBV30; a weak D match, TRBD1 (6 bases). V dropped 0 bases and J dropped 2 bases, with 11 bases sitting between them. Germline V gene sequence: CDR1 GTSNPN, CDR2 SVGIG (reference sequence). This CDR3 comprises 15 residues. The CDR3 DNA sequence: TGTGCCTGGAGTGTAAGGGGGTTACCTGGAAACACCATATATTTT. It encodes CAWSVRGLPGNTIYF.

J is TRBJ2-1 and V is TRBV11-1; 14 nucleotides align to TRBD2. V lost 4 bases to trimming and J lost 7 bases; unmatched junction nucleotides: 6. The CDR3 length is 16 residues. Germline loops: CDR1 SGHAT, CDR2 FQDESV (reference sequence). CDR3: CASSSTGTSGGNEQFF. CDR3 DNA sequence: TGTGCCAGCAGCTCTACCGGGACTAGCGGGGGAAATGAGCAGTTCTTC.

The chain links TRBV9 to TRBJ1-3, with D unresolved. The CDR3 totals 14 residues. Germline V gene data show CDR1 as SGDLS and CDR2 as YYNGEE. V lost 2 bases and J lost 4, with 10 bases in between. CDR3 loop: CASSVDESGNTIYF. In nucleotides, the CDR3 is TGTGCCAGCAGCGTCGACGAGTCAGGAAACACCATATATTTT.

This clone was counted only a few times. The CDR3 reads CASSPDRAGYTF. In DNA form, the CDR3 reads TGTGCCAGCAGCCCCGACAGGGCCGGCTACACCTTC. The chain has TRBV7-3 and TRBJ1-2, with 7 nucleotides matching TRBD1. CDR1 SGHTA and CDR2 FQGTGA come from the germline V gene. The V gene end was trimmed by 5 bases and the J gene end by 8 bases; junction bases not matched to a gene: 5. The CDR3 has 12 residues.

The chain employs TRBV3-1 (or the pseudogene TRBV3-2) and TRBJ2-1, with TRBD2 matching over 7 bases. From germline, CDR1 is LGHDT and CDR2 YNNKEL (reference sequence). The ends lost 4 bases at V and 6 bases at J; junction bases unmatched: 12. This CDR3 spans 16 amino acids. The CDR3 nucleotides read TGTGCCAGCAGCCGCCCGAGCGGGATAAGTATCAATGAGCAGTTCTTC. Its protein product is CASSRPSGISINEQFF.

The J gene is TRBJ2-1, the V gene TRBV28; D is perhaps TRBD2 (5 bases). Germline CDR1 reads MDHEN; CDR2 reads SYDVKM. CDR3 size: 12 residues. V lost 4 bases and J 5 bases, leaving 6 bases between the germline ends. CDR3 sequence (DNA): TGTGCCAGCAGTTCGACTAACAATGAGCAGTTCTTC. As protein: CASSSTNNEQFF.

The chain couples TRBV6-5 to TRBJ2-3; perhaps TRBD2 as D (7 bases). CDR3 length equals 15 residues. Looked up from germline, CDR1 is MNHEY and CDR2 is SVGAGI. Trimming stripped 0 bases from V and 6 bases from J, with 13 bases between. Here the CDR3 DNA reads TGTGCCAGCAGTTACTCGGCGGGGGCAGCCGATACGCAGTATTTT. It yields the protein CASSYSAGAADTQYF.

V gene TRBV10-3 combines with J gene TRBJ2-1; a possible D gene is TRBD1 (6 bases). Between the trimmed V and J ends, which lost 9 bases and 9 bases, there was a span of 18 bases. There are 13 residues in the CDR3. The germline CDR1 and CDR2 sequences are ENHRY and SYGVKD. The CDR3 reads CAIGYREGGEQFF. CDR3 coding DNA: TGTGCCATTGGGTACAGGGAAGGGGGTGAGCAGTTCTTC.

This clone was counted once. The chain joins TRBV29-1 to TRBJ2-7; D not certain. Germline lookup yields CDR1 SQVTM and CDR2 ANQGSEA. This CDR3 comprises 12 residues. V lost 2 bases and J 2 bases, leaving 7 bases between the germline ends. The CDR3 nucleotides read TGCAGCGTTGAAATACGAGCCTACGAGCAGTACTTC. Amino acid sequence: CSVEIRAYEQYF.

The rearrangement uses TRBV11-2 and TRBJ2-1, with 9 nucleotides matching TRBD2. Trimming cost V 0 bases and J 4 bases; bases outside gene matches: 13. Looked up from germline, CDR1 is SGHAT and CDR2 is FQNNGV. CDR3 length: 19 amino acids. In DNA, the CDR3 is TGTGCCAGCAGCTTAGATTCCTGGGGCGGGAGGGCGTTTTACAATGAGCAGTTCTTC. The encoded protein is CASSLDSWGGRAFYNEQFF. The complete variable domain, with remaining parts taken from reference TRBV11-2 and TRBJ2-1, reads EAGVAQSPRYKIIEKRQSVAFWCNPISGHATLYWYQQILGQGPKLLIQFQNNGVVDDSQLPKDRFSAERLKGVDSTLKIQPAKLEDSAVYLCASSLDSWGGRAFYNEQFFGPGTRLTVL.

The CDR3 loop is CASSLALITGETQYF. CDR3 sequence (DNA): TGCGCCAGCAGCTTGGCCCTCATCACGGGGGAGACCCAGTACTTC. V is TRBV5-1 and J is TRBJ2-5; TRBD2 is a possible D gene (5 bases). Trimming shortened V by 0 bases and J by 5 bases, and 14 bases separated the two germline ends. Germline CDR1 and CDR2: SGHRS and YFSETQ. The CDR3 has 15 residues.

The gene calls are TRBV12-3 or TRBV12-4 and TRBJ2-3; D call uncertain. V shed 5 bases and J shed 5 bases, with 8 bases lying between them. The CDR3 totals 12 residues. CDR3 DNA: TGTGCCAGCAGTCGGCCTGGAGATACGCAGTATTTT. This gives the protein CASSRPGDTQYF.

The gene calls are TRBV5-1 and TRBJ1-1; tentative D call: TRBD1 (6 bases). Trimming removed 2 bases at V and 4 bases at J, with 12 bases between. The CDR3 is 14 residues long. Germline V gene lookup returns CDR1 SGHRS and CDR2 YFSETQ. The DNA for the CDR3 is TGCGCCAGCAGCTTCCAGGGGCGGGGCACTGAAGCTTTCTTT. It translates to CASSFQGRGTEAFF.

The V call is TRBV6-1, the J call TRBJ1-2, with D possibly being TRBD1 (6 bases). Trimming pared 0 bases from V and 6 bases from J, leaving 17 bases between. The CDR3 covers 16 residues. Per germline, CDR1 MNHNS and CDR2 SASEGT. The CDR3 here is CASSEAAGEDLDGYTF. The DNA for the CDR3 is TGTGCCAGCAGTGAAGCGGCAGGGGAAGACCTTGATGGCTACACCTTC.

The chain couples TRBV15 to TRBJ2-1; tentatively, D is TRBD1 (6 bases). Germline CDR1 LNHNV, CDR2 YYDKDF (reference sequence). The CDR3 totals 16 residues. The ends were cut back, 1 base at V and 7 bases at J, with 17 bases in the middle. For the CDR3, the DNA is TGTGCCACCAGCAGAGGGGGGCAGGATGGAATTAATGAGCAGTTCTTC. Translation: CATSRGGQDGINEQFF.

This clone was seen a single time. The chain is built from TRBV11-3 and TRBJ2-1; D is uncertain. The CDR3 loop spans 15 amino acids. Trimming pared 1 base from V and 5 bases from J, leaving 12 bases between. Germline CDR1 and CDR2: SGHNT and YENEEA. The CDR3 protein is CASSLVSGLNNEQFF. Written as DNA, the CDR3 is TGTGCCAGCAGCTTAGTCTCAGGCCTTAACAATGAGCAGTTCTTC.

This chain links TRBV7-6 with TRBJ1-1; D possibly corresponds to TRBD1 (5 bases). V lost 0 bases and J lost 4, with 15 bases in between. Germline CDR1 is SGHVS and CDR2 is FNYEAQ. This CDR3 is 16 amino acids long. The CDR3 region is CASSLAPPGGLTEAFF. In DNA form, the CDR3 reads TGTGCCAGCAGCTTAGCCCCCCCGGGGGGTCTCACTGAAGCTTTCTTT.

The V and J genes are TRBV6-5 and TRBJ2-7; perhaps TRBD2 as D (5 bases). This CDR3 spans 13 amino acids. Trimming left V 5 bases short and J 3 bases short, with 11 bases between. Per germline, CDR1 MNHEY and CDR2 SVGAGI. CDR3 amino acids: CASSKDGNYEQYF. The CDR3 DNA follows: TGTGCCAGCAGTAAGGACGGGAACTACGAGCAGTACTTC.